One sample yielded the 7 T cell receptor beta chains listed below, sequenced in a study of CD8+ T cells in alopecia areata. Extracted RNA was reverse transcribed into cDNA, the sequencing template. Profiling relied on immunoSEQ multiplex PCR, and the TCRdb table lists in-frame clones only, not all of them. The sample contains about 270,000 clones, over 45% of which appear only once. Specified treatment: oral pan-JAK inhibitor, 5-10 mg twice daily. Specimen: CD4+ T cells sorted from blood, collected around week 54, from a patient treated with tofacitinib. The receptors come from a human donor with alopecia areata.

This sequence joins TRBV14 and TRBJ2-7; D gene uncertain. Trimming left V 4 bases short and J 6 bases short, with 7 bases between. The length of the CDR3 is 11 residues. Germline V lookup: CDR1 SGHDN, CDR2 FVKESK. The CDR3 sequence is CASSRLSEQYF. CDR3 nucleotides: TGTGCCAGCAGCCGTCTGAGCGAGCAGTACTTC.

This CDR3 is CASKGVGLDTQYF. CDR3 coding DNA: TGTGCCAGCAAGGGAGTGGGTCTAGATACGCAGTATTTT. V usage is TRBV25-1 and J usage is TRBJ2-3; D is possibly TRBD2 (5 bases). The CDR3 loop spans 13 amino acids. From germline, CDR1 is MGHDK and CDR2 SYGVNS. V was clipped by 7 bases and J by 5 bases, with 13 bases between them.

The chain links TRBV29-1 to TRBJ2-1, with 8 nucleotides matching TRBD1. The CDR3 spans 14 residues. The trim removed 3 bases at V and 4 bases at J, leaving 5 bases unmatched. The germline V gene has CDR1 SQVTM and CDR2 ANQGSEA. This chain's CDR3 is CSVDHGTGYNEQFF. CDR3 coding DNA: TGCAGCGTTGACCATGGGACAGGTTACAATGAGCAGTTCTTC.

The CDR3 sequence is CASSLIRDRGHFGTQYF. The CDR3 DNA follows: TGTGCCAGCAGCCTCATCCGGGACAGGGGGCACTTTGGGACCCAGTACTTC. The chain recombines TRBV5-6 with TRBJ2-5; 12 bases map to TRBD1. Germline V CDR1 and CDR2: SGHDT, YYEEEE. The CDR3 contains 17 residues. The ends lost 4 bases at V and 7 bases at J; junction bases unmatched: 14.

The chain links TRBV10-3 to TRBJ2-5; no clear D gene. Trimming cost V 5 bases and J 3 bases, with 4 bases left between them. The length of the CDR3 is 11 residues. Germline V CDR1 and CDR2: ENHRY, SYGVKD. The CDR3 reads CAISTEETQYF. The CDR3, as DNA: TGTGCCATCAGTACAGAAGAGACCCAGTACTTC.

The chain uses TRBV7-9 and TRBJ2-7; D is undetermined. The CDR3 covers 12 residues. Germline CDR1 and CDR2: SEHNR and FQNEAQ (reference sequence). The ends were cut back, 1 base at V and 6 bases at J, with 7 bases in the middle. The CDR3 protein is CASSLVNGEQYF. CDR3 bases: TGTGCCAGCAGCTTAGTGAACGGCGAGCAGTACTTC.

The CDR3 bases are TGTGCCAGCAGCTTGCCGGAACCCTACAATGAGCAGTTCTTC. Protein product: CASSLPEPYNEQFF. The rearrangement links TRBV5-6 to TRBJ2-1; no clear D. The CDR3 length is 14 residues. Germline assignment: CDR1 SGHDT and CDR2 YYEEEE. V was cut by 1 base and J by 2 bases, with 7 bases left in between.